One sample yielded the 12 T cell receptor beta chains listed below, sequenced in a study of technical replicates of blood from a handful of donors. TCRdb's copy holds only in-frame clones and misses some; the assay was immunoSEQ multiplex PCR. The sample carries tens of thousands of clones, more than 90% recorded once. Sequenced sample: PBMCs. The source of these receptors is a human donor in good health. Some clones in this sample may be carry-over from other donors' samples.

In its sample, this clone was seen once. The chain employs TRBV11-3 and TRBJ2-4; TRBD2 aligns across 7 bases. Germline V gene sequence: CDR1 SGHNT, CDR2 YENEEA. CDR3 length: 14 amino acids. V was pared by 5 bases and J by 7 bases, with 8 bases of the junction left unmatched. CDR3 nucleotide sequence: TGTGCCAGCAGCGCCCCGGGAGGTCAGAACATTCAGTACTTC. It yields the protein CASSAPGGQNIQYF.

The chain carries TRBV5-1 and TRBJ1-2; D ambiguous. Germline V gene sequence: CDR1 SGHRS, CDR2 YFSETQ. Trimming left V 4 bases short and J 4 bases short, with 14 bases between. The CDR3 runs to 14 residues. The CDR3, as DNA: TGCGCCAGCAGCACTGACGGAGCAACCTATGGCTACACCTTC. Residues: CASSTDGATYGYTF.

The chain carries TRBV7-9 and TRBJ2-7; a weak D match, TRBD1 (5 bases). The germline V and J ends were trimmed by 1 base and 1 base, with 23 bases remaining between them. CDR3 length equals 19 residues. Germline-derived CDR1 and CDR2 are SEHNR and FQNEAQ (reference sequence). CDR3: CASSLVTGWSWDFSYEQYF. The CDR3 nucleotides are TGTGCCAGCAGCTTAGTCACAGGATGGTCTTGGGATTTTTCCTACGAGCAGTACTTC.

V gene TRBV11-2 combines with J gene TRBJ2-7, with D uncertain. The germline V and J ends were trimmed by 2 bases and 7 bases, with 18 bases remaining between them. Germline V gene sequence: CDR1 SGHAT, CDR2 FQNNGV. The CDR3 has 15 residues. The CDR3 coding sequence is TGTGCCAGCAGCTTATTTACGAGTCGTCCTAGGGAGCAGTACTTC. Protein sequence: CASSLFTSRPREQYF.

CDR3 sequence (DNA): TGTGCCAGCAGCCCTGGACAGATTGGCACCGGGGAGCTGTTTTTT. Protein: CASSPGQIGTGELFF. The chain combines TRBV5-4 with TRBJ2-2; D is possibly TRBD1 (6 bases). The V gene's germline CDR1 is SGHNT and CDR2 YYREEE (reference sequence). V was cut by 4 bases and J by 4 bases, with 14 bases left in between. The length of the CDR3 is 15 residues.

This clone occurred once. This chain connects TRBV7-9 to TRBJ1-1, with D possibly matching TRBD1 (6 bases). Trimming stripped 8 bases from V and 2 bases from J, with 15 bases between. Germline lookup yields CDR1 SEHNR and CDR2 FQNEAQ (reference sequence). This CDR3 comprises 14 residues. The CDR3 DNA reads TGTGCCAGCGGAGTGGCAGGGACAAACACTGAAGCTTTCTTT. Translating it yields CASGVAGTNTEAFF.

The J gene is TRBJ1-2, the V gene TRBV19, with D possibly TRBD1 on 5 matching bases. Germline CDR1 and CDR2: LNHDA and SQIVND (reference sequence). CDR3 length equals 15 residues. Between the trimmed V and J ends, which lost 6 bases and 0 bases, there was a span of 14 bases. This CDR3 is CASRRGGTPNYGYTF. The CDR3 DNA is TGTGCCAGTAGACGGGGGGGAACTCCTAACTATGGCTACACCTTC.

The genes are TRBV2 and TRBJ1-1; 10 nucleotides agree with TRBD1. The CDR3 length is 14 residues. CDR1 and CDR2 from the germline V gene are SNHLY and FYNNEI. Unmatched junction bases numbered 8, after V lost 7 bases and J lost 6 bases. CDR3: CASKIDRGLAEAFF. The CDR3 coding sequence is TGTGCCAGCAAAATAGACAGGGGGCTCGCTGAAGCTTTCTTT.

About this clone: Sequence at one end of the junction differs from germline and may be a read error. The V and J genes are TRBV18 and TRBJ1-1, with a tentative D call TRBD1 (6 bases). CDR3 length: 11 amino acids. Germline V gene data show CDR1 as KGHSH and CDR2 as LQKENI. In DNA form, the CDR3 reads TGTGCCAGCTCACGGACAGCTGAAACTTTCTTT. This encodes CASSRTAETFF.

This chain joins TRBV4-3 and TRBJ2-6; TRBD2 matches 8 bases. Germline V CDR1 and CDR2: LGHNA, YSLEER. With 1 base clipped from V and 2 bases from J, the junction kept 7 bases outside the gene matches. CDR3 size: 18 residues. The CDR3, as DNA: TGCGCCAGCAGCCAAGGACAGGCGGGAGGTCCTGGGGCCAACGTCCTGACTTTC. It yields the protein CASSQGQAGGPGANVLTF.

This clone has just one count. The chain carries TRBV6-5 and TRBJ1-1; no definite D call. Trimming shortened V by 2 bases and J by 5 bases, and 9 bases separated the two germline ends. CDR1 is MNHEY, CDR2 SVGAGI, per germline. The CDR3 extends over 13 amino acids. This CDR3 is CASSYTTRTEAFF. Here the CDR3 DNA reads TGTGCCAGCAGTTACACGACGCGGACTGAAGCTTTCTTT.

The V and J genes are TRBV15 and TRBJ1-5, with a tentative D call TRBD1 (5 bases). Trimming removed 4 bases from V and 5 bases from J, with 9 bases in between. CDR3 length: 13 residues. Germline V gene data show CDR1 as LNHNV and CDR2 as YYDKDF (reference sequence). The CDR3 loop is CATSTQDDQPQHF. CDR3 DNA: TGTGCCACCAGCACACAGGATGATCAGCCCCAGCATTTT.